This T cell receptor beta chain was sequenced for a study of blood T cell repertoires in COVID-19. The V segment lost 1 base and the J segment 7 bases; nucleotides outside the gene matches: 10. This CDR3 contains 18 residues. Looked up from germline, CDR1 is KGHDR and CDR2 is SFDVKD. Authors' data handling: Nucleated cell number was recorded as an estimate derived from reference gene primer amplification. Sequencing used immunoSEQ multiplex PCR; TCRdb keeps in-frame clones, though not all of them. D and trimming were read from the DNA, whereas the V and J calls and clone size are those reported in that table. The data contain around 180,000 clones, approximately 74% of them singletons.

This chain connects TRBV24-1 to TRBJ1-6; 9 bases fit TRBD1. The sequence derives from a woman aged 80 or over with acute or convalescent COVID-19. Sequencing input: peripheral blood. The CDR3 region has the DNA TGTGCCACCAGTGATTTATCCGCCGGGACAGGGCTGAATTCACCCCTCCACTTT. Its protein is CATSDLSAGTGLNSPLHF.